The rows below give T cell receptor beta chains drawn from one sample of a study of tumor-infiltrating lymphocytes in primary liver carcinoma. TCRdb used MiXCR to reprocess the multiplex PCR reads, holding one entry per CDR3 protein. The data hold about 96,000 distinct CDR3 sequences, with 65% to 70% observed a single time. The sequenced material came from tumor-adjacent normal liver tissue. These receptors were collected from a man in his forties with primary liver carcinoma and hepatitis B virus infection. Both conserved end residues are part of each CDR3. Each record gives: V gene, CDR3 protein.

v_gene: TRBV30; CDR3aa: CAWSASWIFPEQYF
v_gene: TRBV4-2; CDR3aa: CAISQEDRSGNTIYF
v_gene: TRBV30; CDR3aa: CAWSVNLGRGFF
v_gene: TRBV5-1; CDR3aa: CASSRDLRSSYNEQFF
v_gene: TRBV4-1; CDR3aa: CASSQLGRGVTEAFF
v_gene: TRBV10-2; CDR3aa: CASSPPGQGIYEQYF
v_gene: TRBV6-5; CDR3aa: CASSYEEGHQAQHF
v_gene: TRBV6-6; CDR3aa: CGSSFGPDYEQYF
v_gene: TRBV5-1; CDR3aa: CASSPGLVQETQYF
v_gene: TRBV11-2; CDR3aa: CTSSWGGLRETQYF
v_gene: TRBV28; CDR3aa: CASRRTWEGYEQYF
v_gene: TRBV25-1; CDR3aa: CAAQGRGSGNTIYF
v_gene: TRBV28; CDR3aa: CASSSLDGSQPEAFF
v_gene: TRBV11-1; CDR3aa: CVSSRLAGGRNEQFF
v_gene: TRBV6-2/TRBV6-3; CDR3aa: CDSDTVYEQFF
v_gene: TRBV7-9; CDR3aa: CVSSLTLSGANVLTF
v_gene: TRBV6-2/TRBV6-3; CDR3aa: CASSDRTSTDTQYF
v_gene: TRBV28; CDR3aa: CASSTRLADEQFF
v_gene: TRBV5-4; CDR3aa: CASSIGGGSQNTQYF
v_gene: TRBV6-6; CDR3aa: CASRYSVNKQFF
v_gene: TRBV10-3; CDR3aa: CAISESSSGMGWQETQYF
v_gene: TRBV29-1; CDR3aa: CSVVLRGPNTDTQYF
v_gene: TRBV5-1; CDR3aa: CASSLELGLQETQYF
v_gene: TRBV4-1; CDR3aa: CASSQDVPREGWTDTQYF
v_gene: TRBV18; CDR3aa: CASSFQKTQYF
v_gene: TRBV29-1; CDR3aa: CSVRAGPGNQPQHF
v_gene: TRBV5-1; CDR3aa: CASSLRTGQGRLGGEQYF
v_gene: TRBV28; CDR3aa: CASSGTGSVQFF
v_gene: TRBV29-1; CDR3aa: CSADAATNTEAFF
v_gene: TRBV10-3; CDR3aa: CAISPTGGDQSLHF
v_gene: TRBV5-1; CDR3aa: CTSSLVGTTYNEQFF
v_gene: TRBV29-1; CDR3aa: CSVRPGQGLATQYF
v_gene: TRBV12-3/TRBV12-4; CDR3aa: CASSPGQGPCEQYF
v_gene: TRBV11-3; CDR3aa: CASSDGSPPYEQYF
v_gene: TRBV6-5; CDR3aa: CVSSLGVGTDYSEAFF
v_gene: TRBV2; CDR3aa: CASHMEEHEQYF
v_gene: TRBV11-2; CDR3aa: CAMSLGMNTGELFF
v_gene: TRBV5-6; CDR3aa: CASSFSGVNYGYTF
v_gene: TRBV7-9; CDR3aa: CASTSGQVSGNTIYF
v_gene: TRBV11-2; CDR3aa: CTSSLEGGIEQYF
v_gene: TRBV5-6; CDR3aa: CASSPGLGTSRTDVQYF
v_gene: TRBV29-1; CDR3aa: CSVDTSGDSYEQYF
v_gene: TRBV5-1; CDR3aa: CASTTGNTQYF
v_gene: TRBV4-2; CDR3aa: CASSQETRGPYNEQFF
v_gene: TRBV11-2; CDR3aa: CVSSLIAGETFF
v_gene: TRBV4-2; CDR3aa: CVSSQGIEGGENEQFF
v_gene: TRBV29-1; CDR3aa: CSAPQKSTGRQYF
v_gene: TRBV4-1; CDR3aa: CASCLTQGIGGYTF
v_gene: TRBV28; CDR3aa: CASRPWDANEQYF
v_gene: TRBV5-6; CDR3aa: CAGSFRETQYF
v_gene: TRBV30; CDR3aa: CAWKRAGDTGELFF
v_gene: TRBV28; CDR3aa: CASSFPGTEAFF
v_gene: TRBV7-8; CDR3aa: CASSLGGQGPTDTQYF
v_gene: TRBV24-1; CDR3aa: CATSDSAASTDTQYF
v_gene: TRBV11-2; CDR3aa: CASSLGETQYF
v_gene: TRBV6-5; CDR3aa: CASSMDRSEKLFF
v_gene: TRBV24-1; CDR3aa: CATSDSEPEQFF
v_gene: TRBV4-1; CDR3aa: CANSLTDGIDLPQHF
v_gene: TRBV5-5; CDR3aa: CASSLVATGGIGTDTQYF